Each of the 19 T cell receptor beta chains below was sequenced from the same sample in a study of low-dose radiotherapy and immunotherapy resistance in tumors. Both a constant-region primer and a V-primer adapter served to amplify TCRs across around 20 PCR cycles. MiXCR, run by TCRdb on the reads, gives a single entry per CDR3 protein. The sample lists some 52,000 distinct CDR3 sequences, 33% occurring once. Regarding time point: after trial treatment. Noted treatment: LDRT plus nivolumab, ipilimumab, low-dose cyclophosphamide and aspirin (RACIN trial). The sequences come from PBMCs, collected after low-dose radiotherapy plus immunotherapy. These TCRs come from a male donor with rectosigmoid adenocarcinoma.

The rearrangement uses TRBV28 and TRBJ2-1; 7 positions agree with TRBD2. Germline V gene lookup returns CDR1 MDHEN and CDR2 SYDVKM. With V trimmed by 6 bases and J by 6 bases, 5 bases remained unmatched. The CDR3 is 13 amino acids. CDR3 nucleotides: TGTGCCAGCAGAAGACTAGCTGCCAATGAGCAGTTCTTC. Translating it yields CASRRLAANEQFF.

Details on this clonotype: A read error likely explains this, since a far larger clone differs by one base. The chain carries TRBV6-1 and TRBJ2-5; 8 bases fit TRBD2. CDR1 and CDR2 from the germline V gene are MNHNS and SASEGT. After removal of 2 bases from V and 11 bases from J, the junction contained 13 bases not matched to a gene. CDR3 length equals 15 residues. In DNA, the CDR3 is TGTGCCAGCAGTGAAAATCCTAGCGGGTTTGGTGAGCAGTACTTC. Translation: CASSENPSGFGEQYF.

This clonotype came up many times. The CDR3 sequence: CASSQERGSIFGQYF. The CDR3 bases are TGCGCCAGCAGCCAAGAGCGCGGGAGCATTTTCGGGCAGTACTTC. The chain links TRBV4-1 to TRBJ2-7; 7 nucleotides line up with TRBD2. The CDR3 is 15 amino acids. Trimming at V came to 0 bases and at J to 9 bases, leaving 11 bases not matched to a gene. Per germline, CDR1 MGHRA and CDR2 YSYEKL.

For this clonotype: It is likely a read error: a sequence one base away is far more abundant. V is TRBV20-1 and J is TRBJ2-7; D gene ambiguous. V lost 6 bases and J 7 bases, leaving 10 bases between the germline ends. The CDR3 is 10 amino acids. In germline, CDR1 is DFQATT, CDR2 SNEGSKA (reference sequence). The CDR3 nucleotides are TGCAGTGCGAAGGGAAATGAGCAGTACTTC. The encoded protein is CSAKGNEQYF.

This chain links TRBV2 with TRBJ2-7, with D possibly matching TRBD1 (6 bases). Germline V gene data show CDR1 as SNHLY and CDR2 as FYNNEI. V lost 9 bases and J 0 bases, leaving 21 bases between the germline ends. This CDR3 has 16 amino acids. CDR3 nucleotide sequence: TGTGCCAGTGCCAACAAACAGGGTCCAGTCTCCTACGAGCAGTACTTC. This codes for CASANKQGPVSYEQYF.

This clonotype was counted at least ten times. J is TRBJ2-7 and V is TRBV19; D not resolved. Trimming shortened V by 3 bases and J by 1 base, and 22 bases separated the two germline ends. From germline, CDR1 is LNHDA and CDR2 SQIVND (reference sequence). The CDR3 extends over 18 amino acids. CDR3 DNA: TGTGCCAGTAGTATGGCGTGGGGTGTACAAGGCAGATCCTACGAGCAGTACTTC. Amino acids: CASSMAWGVQGRSYEQYF.

The V call is TRBV4-2, the J call TRBJ2-1; D unclear. The CDR3 spans 16 residues. V was cut by 0 bases and J by 10 bases, with 19 bases left in between. Germline loops: CDR1 LGHNA, CDR2 YNFKEQ. The CDR3 protein is CASSQEALDTPYEQFF. The CDR3 nucleotides are TGTGCCAGCAGCCAAGAAGCTCTTGACACGCCCTACGAGCAGTTCTTC.

This clonotype has just a few counts. The J gene is TRBJ2-3, the V gene TRBV7-2, with TRBD1 matching over 9 bases. V gave up 4 bases and J gave up 5 bases; unmatched junction bases: 13. Germline loops: CDR1 SGHTA, CDR2 FQGNSA. This CDR3 comprises 17 residues. CDR3 protein: CASSSSPPGTGKDTQYF. The CDR3 DNA is TGTGCCAGCAGCTCCTCGCCCCCCGGGACAGGGAAAGATACGCAGTATTTT.

In its sample, this clonotype was seen many times. J is TRBJ2-1 and V is TRBV15; TRBD2 matches at 13 bases. Trimming took 5 bases from V and 8 from J; bases not matched to a gene: 9. CDR1 LNHNV and CDR2 YYDKDF come from the germline V gene (reference sequence). The CDR3 consists of 16 residues. CDR3 residues: CATSSGLAGVMDEQFF. The CDR3, as DNA: TGTGCCACCAGCTCCGGACTAGCGGGAGTTATGGATGAGCAGTTCTTC.

The V and J genes are TRBV5-1 and TRBJ1-1; TRBD1 matches at 7 bases. This CDR3 region has 15 residues. The ends lost 0 bases at V and 5 bases at J; junction bases unmatched: 7. Germline CDR1 SGHRS, CDR2 YFSETQ. The CDR3 sequence is CASSLEYQGGTEAFF. The CDR3 bases are TGCGCCAGCAGCTTGGAATACCAGGGGGGGACTGAAGCTTTCTTT.

The V and J genes are TRBV6-2 or TRBV6-3 and TRBJ1-1; D remains ambiguous. V was pared by 0 bases and J by 2 bases, with 16 bases between. The germline gives CDR1 MNHEY, CDR2 SVGEGT. The CDR3 extends over 17 amino acids. DNA of the CDR3: TGTGCCAGCAGTTACTCGAGTATGGTAGGGCTCAACACTGAAGCTTTCTTT. Amino acids: CASSYSSMVGLNTEAFF.

The chain's CDR3 is CASSLRGLAMHEQYF. The CDR3 coding sequence is TGTGCCAGCAGTTTAAGGGGACTAGCGATGCACGAGCAGTACTTC. The chain links TRBV28 to TRBJ2-7, with 10 positions matching TRBD2. CDR1 and CDR2 from the germline V gene are MDHEN and SYDVKM. The CDR3 consists of 15 residues. V lost 2 bases and J lost 5; bases outside the gene matches: 6.

This clonotype was detected once. This CDR3 is CASSRTGAYEQYF. The CDR3 DNA reads as TGCGCCAGCAGCCGCACTGGAGCCTACGAGCAGTACTTC. The chain uses TRBV4-3 and TRBJ2-7; no clear D. With 4 bases removed from V and 2 bases from J, the gap between germline ends came to 9 bases. The length of the CDR3 is 13 residues. CDR1 is LGHNA, CDR2 YSLEER, per germline.

This clonotype was recorded at least ten times. The chain links TRBV6-2 or TRBV6-3 to TRBJ2-4; D is unresolved. The V gene lost 0 bases and the J gene lost 0 bases, with 12 bases spanning the gap. This CDR3 spans 17 amino acids. Germline V gives CDR1 MNHEY, CDR2 SVGEGT. The CDR3 region is CASSYSSASLAKNIQYF. Written as DNA, the CDR3 is TGTGCCAGCAGTTACTCTTCCGCCAGCCTAGCCAAAAACATTCAGTACTTC.

Many counts were recorded for this clonotype. V is TRBV11-2 and J is TRBJ2-3; no firm D call. Trimming cost V 1 base and J 6 bases, with 11 bases left between them. The germline CDR1 and CDR2 sequences are SGHAT and FQNNGV. This CDR3 spans 14 amino acids. CDR3: CASSLVGGGDTQYF. The CDR3 nucleotides read TGTGCCAGCAGCTTAGTTGGCGGTGGGGATACGCAGTATTTT.

This clonotype was seen many times. V usage is TRBV25-1 and J usage is TRBJ1-5, with a tentative D call TRBD1 (5 bases). This CDR3 is built from 15 residues. Trimming cost V 4 bases and J 2 bases, with 12 bases left between them. Germline CDR1 MGHDK, CDR2 SYGVNS. The CDR3 DNA reads as TGTGCCAGCAGTGCCGGGGCGGGGGGCAATCAGCCCCAGCATTTT. Translated: CASSAGAGGNQPQHF.

This clonotype occurred a few times. The chain is built from TRBV20-1 and TRBJ2-5; no definite D call. This CDR3 comprises 13 residues. Germline V gene lookup returns CDR1 DFQATT and CDR2 SNEGSKA (reference sequence). V lost 3 bases and J lost 4, with 12 bases in between. The CDR3 DNA reads as TGCAGTGCTAGTCGGACGGGCGCAGAGACCCAGTACTTC. This sequence encodes CSASRTGAETQYF.

Many counts were recorded for this clonotype. CDR3 coding DNA: TGTGCCAGCAGCCCTCTTTCCGAGCAGTACTTC. It codes for CASSPLSEQYF. The rearrangement joins TRBV14 to TRBJ2-7; D gene uncertain. The ends were cut back, 4 bases at V and 6 bases at J, with 7 bases in the middle. Looked up from germline, CDR1 is SGHDN and CDR2 is FVKESK. The CDR3 runs 11 residues.

Regarding this clonotype: This probably arose from a read error, given a far larger clone one base away. The chain recombines TRBV28 with TRBJ2-1; no firm D call. Trimming pared 2 bases from V and 10 bases from J, leaving 6 bases between. The CDR3 covers 11 residues. Germline CDR1 is MDHEN and CDR2 is SYDVKM. The CDR3 loop is CASSLRDEQFF. In nucleotides, the CDR3 is TGTGCCAGCAGTTTACGTGACGAGCAGTTCTTC.